These T cell receptor beta chains were read from a single sample in a study of Graves' ophthalmopathy and Graves' hyperthyroidism. TCRdb called the multiplex PCR reads again in MiXCR, with one record for every CDR3 protein. The repertoire consists of a few hundred thousand distinct CDR3 sequences, with roughly 17% occurring once and the leading ten covering 2.4%. Sequenced input: peripheral blood. The receptor source for this set is an adult woman with stable Graves' hyperthyroidism. CDR3s include the opening cysteine and the closing phenylalanine or tryptophan. Fields, in order: J gene, V gene, clone size, D gene, CDR3 DNA, CDR3 protein. D genes are given only for firm matches. The listing skips clone size in some rows; elsewhere it reads once, few, many or a size class.

j_gene: TRBJ2-7; v_gene: TRBV5-1; abundance: many; d_gene: .; CDR3nt: TGCGCCAGCAGCTCAGAATACGAGCAGTACTTC; CDR3aa: CASSSEYEQYF
j_gene: TRBJ1-2; v_gene: TRBV7-2; abundance: many; d_gene: TRBD1; CDR3nt: TGTGCCAGCAGCTCCCGACAGGGGGCTGACTATGGCTACACCTTC; CDR3aa: CASSSRQGADYGYTF
j_gene: TRBJ2-5; v_gene: TRBV5-1; abundance: many; d_gene: .; CDR3nt: TGCGCCAGCAGCTTCTCTTTCGACCGTACGACCCAGTACTTC; CDR3aa: CASSFSFDRTTQYF
j_gene: TRBJ1-1; v_gene: TRBV10-2; abundance: many; d_gene: .; CDR3nt: TGCGCCAGCAGTCCCGGTTGGACTGAAGCTTTCTTT; CDR3aa: CASSPGWTEAFF
j_gene: TRBJ2-7; v_gene: TRBV6-2/TRBV6-3; abundance: once; d_gene: TRBD2; CDR3nt: TGTGCCAGCAGTCACCCGTTAGCGGGGGCCTCCTTCGAGCAGTACTTC; CDR3aa: CASSHPLAGASFEQYF
j_gene: TRBJ2-7; v_gene: TRBV28; abundance: many; d_gene: .; CDR3nt: TGTGCCAGCAGTTCAACGGGGGGCGGGGACTACGAGCAGTACTTC; CDR3aa: CASSSTGGGDYEQYF
j_gene: TRBJ1-1; v_gene: TRBV29-1; abundance: many; d_gene: .; CDR3nt: TGCAGCGGCGGACGTAACACTGAAGCTTTCTTT; CDR3aa: CSGGRNTEAFF
j_gene: TRBJ2-1; v_gene: TRBV20-1; abundance: .; d_gene: .; CDR3nt: TGCAGTGCTCGACTTGGACGGGGGAGATTACATGAGCAGTTCTTC; CDR3aa: CSARLGRGRLHEQFF
j_gene: TRBJ2-7; v_gene: TRBV19; abundance: many; d_gene: .; CDR3nt: TGTGCCAGTGCTGGCTTCGGTGGCGAGCAGTACTTC; CDR3aa: CASAGFGGEQYF
j_gene: TRBJ2-5; v_gene: TRBV20-1; abundance: .; d_gene: .; CDR3nt: TGCAGTGCTACCCGAGGCTACCAAGAGACCCAGTACTTC; CDR3aa: CSATRGYQETQYF
j_gene: TRBJ1-3; v_gene: TRBV6-5; abundance: many; d_gene: .; CDR3nt: TGTGCCAGCAGTTACTCGATCACAGGCTCTGGAAACACCATATATTTT; CDR3aa: CASSYSITGSGNTIYF
j_gene: TRBJ1-5; v_gene: TRBV5-1; abundance: many; d_gene: TRBD1; CDR3nt: TGCGCCAGCAGCTGGCAGGGGGCTAAGAATCAGCCCCAGCATTTT; CDR3aa: CASSWQGAKNQPQHF
j_gene: TRBJ2-2; v_gene: TRBV12-3/TRBV12-4; abundance: many; d_gene: .; CDR3nt: TGTGCCAGCAGCCCCTTTTTGCCTGGCATCACCGGGGAGCTGTTTTTT; CDR3aa: CASSPFLPGITGELFF
j_gene: TRBJ1-5; v_gene: TRBV9; abundance: many; d_gene: .; CDR3nt: TGTGCCAGCAGCGTAGGAGGGGACGGTCAGCCCCAGCATTTT; CDR3aa: CASSVGGDGQPQHF
j_gene: TRBJ2-6; v_gene: TRBV2; abundance: many; d_gene: .; CDR3nt: TGTGCCAGCAAGCCAGGGGATGGGGCCAACGTCCTGACTTTC; CDR3aa: CASKPGDGANVLTF
j_gene: TRBJ1-2; v_gene: TRBV15; abundance: .; d_gene: .; CDR3nt: TGTGCCACCAGCACCCCGGGACACCGATATGGCTACACCTTC; CDR3aa: CATSTPGHRYGYTF
j_gene: TRBJ2-7; v_gene: TRBV28; abundance: few; d_gene: .; CDR3nt: TGTGCCAGCAGGAGGCAGGGGGGCGAGCAGTACTTC; CDR3aa: CASRRQGGEQYF
j_gene: TRBJ2-3; v_gene: TRBV5-4; abundance: .; d_gene: .; CDR3nt: TGTGCCAGCAGCTTGGGGATGACAAGCACAGATACGCAGTATTTT; CDR3aa: CASSLGMTSTDTQYF